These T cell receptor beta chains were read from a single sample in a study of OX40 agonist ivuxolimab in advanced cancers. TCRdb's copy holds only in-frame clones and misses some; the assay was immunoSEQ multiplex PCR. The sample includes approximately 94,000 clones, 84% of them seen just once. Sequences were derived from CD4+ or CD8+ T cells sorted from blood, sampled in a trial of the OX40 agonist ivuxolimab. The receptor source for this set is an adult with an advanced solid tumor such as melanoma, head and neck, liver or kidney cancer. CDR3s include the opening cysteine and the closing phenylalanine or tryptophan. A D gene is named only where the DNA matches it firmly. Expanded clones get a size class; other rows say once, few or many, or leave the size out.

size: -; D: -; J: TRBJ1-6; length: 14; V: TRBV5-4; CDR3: CASSFQGSDSPLHF; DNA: TGTGCCAGCAGCTTTCAGGGTAGCGACTCACCCCTCCACTTT
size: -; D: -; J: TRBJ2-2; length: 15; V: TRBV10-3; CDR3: CAISESAGRTGELFF; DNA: TGTGCCATCAGTGAGTCGGCAGGGAGGACCGGGGAGCTGTTTTTT
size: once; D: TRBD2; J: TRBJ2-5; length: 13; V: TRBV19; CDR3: CASGAGYQETQYF; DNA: TGTGCCAGTGGAGCGGGGTACCAAGAGACCCAGTACTTC
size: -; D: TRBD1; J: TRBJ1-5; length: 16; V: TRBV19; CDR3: CASSTNGQDSNQPQHF; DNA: TGTGCCAGTAGTACGAATGGACAGGATAGCAATCAGCCCCAGCATTTT
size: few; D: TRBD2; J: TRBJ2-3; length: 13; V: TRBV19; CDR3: CASNSGVSDTQYF; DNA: TGTGCCAGTAACAGCGGGGTGTCGGATACGCAGTATTTT
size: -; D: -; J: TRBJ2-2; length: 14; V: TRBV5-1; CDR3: CASSLETATGELFF; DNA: TGCGCCAGCAGCTTGGAGACGGCCACCGGGGAGCTGTTTTTT
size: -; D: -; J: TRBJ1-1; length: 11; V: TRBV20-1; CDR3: CSARDSRVFLF; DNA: TGCAGTGCTAGAGATAGCAGGGTTTTTCTCTTT
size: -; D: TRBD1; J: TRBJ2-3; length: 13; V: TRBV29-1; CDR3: CSVETGGGDTQYF; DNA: TGCAGCGTTGAGACAGGGGGAGGGGATACGCAGTATTTT
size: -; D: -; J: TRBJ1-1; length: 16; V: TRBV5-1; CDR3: CASSLAVGVVGSEAFF; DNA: TGCGCCAGCAGCTTGGCCGTCGGGGTGGTGGGCTCTGAAGCTTTCTTT
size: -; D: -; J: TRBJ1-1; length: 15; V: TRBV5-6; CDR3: CASSLDPPRNTEAFF; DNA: TGTGCCAGCAGCTTGGACCCCCCCCGAAACACTGAAGCTTTCTTT
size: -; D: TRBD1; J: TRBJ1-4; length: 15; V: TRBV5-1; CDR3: CASTPGGSTNEKLFF; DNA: TGCGCCAGCACCCCAGGGGGGTCAACTAATGAAAAACTGTTTTTT
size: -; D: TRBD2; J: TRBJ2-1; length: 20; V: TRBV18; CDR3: CASSPPLGGGYKSSYNEQFF; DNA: TGTGCCAGCTCACCCCCACTGGGCGGGGGATATAAGAGCTCCTACAATGAGCAGTTCTTC
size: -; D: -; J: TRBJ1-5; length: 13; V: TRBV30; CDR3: CAWEPNSNQPQHF; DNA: TGTGCCTGGGAACCTAATAGCAATCAGCCCCAGCATTTT
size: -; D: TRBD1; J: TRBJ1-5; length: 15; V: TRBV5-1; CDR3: CASSVTGGTNQPQHF; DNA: TGCGCCAGCAGCGTGACAGGGGGTACAAATCAGCCCCAGCATTTT
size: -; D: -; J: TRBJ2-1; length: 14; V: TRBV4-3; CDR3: CASSQETGYGEQFF; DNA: TGCGCCAGCAGCCAAGAAACAGGGTATGGTGAGCAGTTCTTC
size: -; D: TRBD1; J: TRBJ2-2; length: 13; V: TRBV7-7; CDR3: CASSQGVAGELFF; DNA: TGTGCCAGCAGCCAGGGGGTCGCCGGGGAGCTGTTTTTT
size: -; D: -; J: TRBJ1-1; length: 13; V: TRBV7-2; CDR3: CASSLAEGTEAFF; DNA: TGTGCCAGCAGCTTAGCGGAAGGCACTGAAGCTTTCTTT
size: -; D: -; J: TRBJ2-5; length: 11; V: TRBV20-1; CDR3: CSSALSETQYF; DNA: TGCAGTTCCGCCCTTTCAGAGACCCAGTACTTC
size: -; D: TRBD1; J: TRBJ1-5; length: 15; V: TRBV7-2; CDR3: CVSSFQQGSRQPQHF; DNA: TGTGTCAGCAGCTTTCAACAGGGGTCCCGTCAGCCCCAGCATTTT
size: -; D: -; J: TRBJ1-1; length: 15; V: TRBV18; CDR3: CASSPNRVSDTEAFF; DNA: TGTGCCAGCTCACCGAACAGGGTTTCTGACACTGAAGCTTTCTTT
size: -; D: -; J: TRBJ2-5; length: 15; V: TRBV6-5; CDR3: CASSYQGSYQETQYF; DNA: TGTGCCAGCAGTTACCAAGGGTCGTACCAAGAGACCCAGTACTTC
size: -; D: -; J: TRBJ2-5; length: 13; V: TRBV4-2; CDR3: CASSRGQGETQYF; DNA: TGTGCCAGCAGCCGTGGCCAGGGGGAGACCCAGTACTTC
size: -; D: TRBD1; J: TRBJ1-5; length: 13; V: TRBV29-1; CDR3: CSVRDRDGQPQHF; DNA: TGCAGCGTAAGGGACAGGGACGGGCAGCCCCAGCATTTT
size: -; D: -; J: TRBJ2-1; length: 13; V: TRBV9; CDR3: CASSSSRDGEQFF; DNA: TGTGCCAGCAGCTCTTCCCGGGACGGGGAGCAGTTCTTC
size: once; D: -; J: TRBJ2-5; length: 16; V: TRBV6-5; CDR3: CASSYVGGGHQETQYF; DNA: TGTGCCAGCAGTTATGTCGGAGGGGGCCACCAAGAGACCCAGTACTTC
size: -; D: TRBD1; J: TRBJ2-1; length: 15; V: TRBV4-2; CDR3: CASSQPDREDNEQFF; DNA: TGTGCCAGCAGCCAGCCGGACAGGGAAGACAATGAGCAGTTCTTC
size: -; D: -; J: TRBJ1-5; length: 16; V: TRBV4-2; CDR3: CASSQDWRGEYQPQHF; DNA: TGTGCCAGCAGCCAAGATTGGAGGGGGGAGTATCAGCCCCAGCATTTT
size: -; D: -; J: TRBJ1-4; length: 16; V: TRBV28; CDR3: CASSLLLVAGVEKLFF; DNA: TGTGCCAGCAGTTTACTATTGGTGGCTGGGGTGGAAAAACTGTTTTTT
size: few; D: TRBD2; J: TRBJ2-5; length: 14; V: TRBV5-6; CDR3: CASTEPGLGKTQYF; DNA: TGTGCCAGCACCGAACCGGGACTAGGAAAGACCCAGTACTTC
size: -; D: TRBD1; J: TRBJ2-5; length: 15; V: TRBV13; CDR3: CASSLGGTGKETQYF; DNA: TGTGCCAGCAGCTTAGGGGGGACAGGGAAGGAGACCCAGTACTTC
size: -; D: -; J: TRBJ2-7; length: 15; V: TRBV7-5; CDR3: CARSFPSGVLYEQYF; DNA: TGTGCCAGAAGCTTCCCCAGCGGGGTTCTCTACGAGCAGTACTTC
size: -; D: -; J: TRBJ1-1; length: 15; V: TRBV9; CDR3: CASSVGREVGTEAFF; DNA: TGTGCCAGCAGCGTAGGGCGGGAGGTCGGCACTGAAGCTTTCTTT
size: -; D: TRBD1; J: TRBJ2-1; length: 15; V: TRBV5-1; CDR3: CASSLQGQGGNEQFF; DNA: TGCGCCAGCAGCCTACAGGGACAGGGGGGCAATGAGCAGTTCTTC
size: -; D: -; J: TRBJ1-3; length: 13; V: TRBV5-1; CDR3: CASTGDSGNTIYF; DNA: TGCGCCAGCACCGGAGACTCTGGAAACACCATATATTTT
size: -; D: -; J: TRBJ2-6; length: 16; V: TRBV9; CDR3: CASSVEGASGANVLTF; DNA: TGTGCCAGCAGCGTAGAAGGGGCCTCTGGGGCCAACGTCCTGACTTTC
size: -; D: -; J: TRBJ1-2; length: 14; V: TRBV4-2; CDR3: CASSQGDSGRGYTF; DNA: TGTGCCAGCAGCCAAGGCGACAGCGGCAGGGGCTACACCTTC
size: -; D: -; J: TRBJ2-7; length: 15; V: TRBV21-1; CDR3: CASSKEQTSSYEQYF; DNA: TGTGCCAGCAGCAAAGAGCAGACTAGCTCCTACGAGCAGTACTTC
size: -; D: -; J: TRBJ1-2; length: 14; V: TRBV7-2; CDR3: CASSREGDGRGYTF; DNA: TGTGCCAGCAGCCGAGAGGGGGACGGCCGAGGCTACACCTTC
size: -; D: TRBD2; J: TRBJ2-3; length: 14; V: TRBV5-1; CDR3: CASKRGESTDTQYF; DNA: TGCGCCAGCAAGCGGGGGGAGAGCACAGATACGCAGTATTTT
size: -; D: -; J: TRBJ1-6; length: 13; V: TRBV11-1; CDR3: CASSLELNSPLHF; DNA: TGTGCCAGCAGCTTAGAATTAAATTCACCCCTCCACTTT
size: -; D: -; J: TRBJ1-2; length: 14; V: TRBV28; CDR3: CASSLTGAGNGYTF; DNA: TGTGCCAGCAGTTTAACGGGGGCGGGAAATGGCTACACCTTC